This T cell receptor (beta chain) emerged from a study of blood T cell repertoires in COVID-19. The CDR3 has 14 residues. Germline-derived CDR1 and CDR2 are KGHSH and LQKENI. V dropped 2 bases and J dropped 9 bases, with 16 bases sitting between them. Using immunoSEQ multiplex PCR, the repertoire was profiled, and TCRdb retains in-frame clones only, with some absent. The sample includes more than 150,000 clones, around 81% of them seen just once. The sample taken for sequencing was peripheral blood. The chain carries TRBV18 and TRBJ2-5; TRBD2 might be the D (5 bases). This clonotype was obtained from a man aged 65 to 85 who had recovered from COVID-19. CDR3 coding DNA: TGTGCCAGCTCACCAGAGGCGGGCCCCGAGGCCCAGTACTTC. Translated: CASSPEAGPEAQYF.